This TCR beta chain was identified during a study of CD8 T cells in Susac syndrome. A quantity of about 0.5 to 1 ug RNA underwent reverse transcription using random hexamers. A single record per CDR3 protein comes from TCRdb applying MiXCR to the immunoSEQ multiplex PCR reads. The table shows 140,000 or so distinct CDR3 sequences, with approximately 93% occurring only once. The CD8+ and CD4+ T cells were isolated magnetically using a negative isolation approach, whereas the TEMRA cells were enriched by FACS. This CDR3 is built from 15 residues. V lost 6 bases, J lost 4 bases, and 13 bases lay in between. Looked up from germline, CDR1 is SNHLY and CDR2 is FYNNEI.

What was sequenced was CD4+ T cells from PBMCs. The source of this sequence is a human donor in good health. The chain links TRBV2 to TRBJ2-6; no reliable D call. CDR3 protein: CASRVIPVGANVLTF. The DNA for the CDR3 is TGTGCCAGCAGGGTTATTCCGGTCGGGGCCAACGTCCTGACTTTC. The full variable domain, with the rest looked up from reference TRBV2 and TRBJ2-6, is EPEVTQTPSHQVTQMGQEVILRCVPISNHLYFYWYRQILGQKVEFLVSFYNNEISEKSEIFDDQFSVERPDGSNFTLKIRSTKLEDSAMYFCASRVIPVGANVLTFGAGSRLTVL.